These T cell receptor beta chains were read from a single sample in a study of shared clonotypes between healthy human individuals. Clones were sequenced by immunoSEQ multiplex PCR, and TCRdb holds only the in-frame ones, with some missing. Here the sample spans roughly 2.5 million clones, 85% to 95% being singletons. Material for sequencing was naive CD4+ T cells sorted from blood. All receptors derive from a man between 18 and 35 years old in good health. CDR3s include the opening cysteine and the closing phenylalanine or tryptophan. The D gene is left open where the match is weak. The size field is filled for only some rows; it gives once, few, many or a size class.

.	TRBV7-2	.	TRBJ2-3	CASSLASGSTDTQYF	TGTGCCAGCAGCTTAGCTAGCGGATCCACAGATACGCAGTATTTT
.	TRBV7-9	few	TRBJ1-6	CASSLGRSNSPLHF	TGTGCCAGCAGCTTGGGTCGGAGTAATTCACCCCTCCACTTT
TRBD1	TRBV5-1	.	TRBJ1-1	CASSWTGVEAEAFF	TGCGCCAGCAGCTGGACAGGGGTAGAGGCTGAAGCTTTCTTT
.	TRBV7-2	once	TRBJ2-7	CASSARRDPVHEQYF	TGTGCCAGCAGCGCCCGGCGGGACCCCGTCCACGAGCAGTACTTC
TRBD2	TRBV11-2	.	TRBJ2-1	CASSSLTSGRAKGNEQFF	TGTGCCAGCAGCTCCCTGACTAGCGGGAGGGCCAAGGGGAATGAGCAGTTCTTC
.	TRBV5-4	once	TRBJ2-4	CASSPWRGRNTKNIQYF	TGTGCCAGCAGCCCATGGCGAGGGAGGAATACCAAAAACATTCAGTACTTC
.	TRBV25-1	.	TRBJ1-3	CASRGVGHTIYF	TGTGCCAGCAGGGGGGTAGGGCACACCATATATTTT
.	TRBV10-3	.	TRBJ2-5	CAISGGLQETQYF	TGTGCCATCAGTGGGGGACTTCAGGAGACCCAGTACTTC
.	TRBV6-5	.	TRBJ1-6	CASSYGDRTNSPLHF	TGTGCCAGCAGTTACGGAGACAGGACCAATTCACCCCTCCACTTT
.	TRBV18	.	TRBJ2-5	CASSPPLMGHRTSETQYF	TGTGCCAGCTCACCACCGCTGATGGGACATAGAACGTCAGAGACCCAGTACTTC
.	TRBV19	.	TRBJ2-5	CASSIGRKETQYF	TGTGCCAGTAGTATCGGAAGAAAAGAGACCCAGTACTTC
TRBD1	TRBV18	once	TRBJ2-7	CASSPGTGGGGYEQYF	TGTGCCAGCTCACCCGGGACAGGGGGCGGAGGCTACGAGCAGTACTTC
.	TRBV6-1	.	TRBJ1-5	CASSEAVGWGNQPQHF	TGTGCCAGCAGTGAAGCCGTGGGGTGGGGCAATCAGCCCCAGCATTTT
.	TRBV4-3	.	TRBJ1-1	CASSHQAINTEAFF	TGCGCCAGCAGCCACCAGGCGATAAACACTGAAGCTTTCTTT
.	TRBV4-3	.	TRBJ2-4	CASSQVTLAVAKNIQYF	TGCGCCAGCAGCCAAGTAACGCTAGCCGTAGCCAAAAACATTCAGTACTTC
TRBD1	TRBV30	.	TRBJ1-2	CAWSPGQGGYTF	TGTGCCTGGAGTCCGGGACAGGGGGGCTACACCTTC
.	TRBV2	.	TRBJ2-5	CASLLQVTGETQYF	TGTGCCAGCCTGCTTCAAGTCACAGGCGAGACCCAGTACTTC
.	TRBV4-1	.	TRBJ2-5	CASSQDGLETQYF	TGCGCCAGCAGCCAAGATGGACTAGAGACCCAGTACTTC
.	TRBV5-5	.	TRBJ2-5	CASSTRGQPGYF	TGTGCCAGCAGCACGCGGGGACAGCCCGGATACTTC
.	TRBV18	.	TRBJ1-1	CASRTGEGNTEAFF	TGTGCCAGCCGAACTGGGGAAGGAAACACTGAAGCTTTCTTT
.	TRBV10-2	.	TRBJ2-7	CASSESTEQYF	TGCGCCAGCAGTGAGTCCACCGAGCAGTACTTC
.	TRBV27	.	TRBJ1-5	CASSLSTPWGERNQPQHF	TGTGCCAGCAGTTTATCCACCCCCTGGGGGGAGCGCAATCAGCCCCAGCATTTT
.	TRBV7-3	.	TRBJ1-1	CASSLEGGNTEAFF	TGTGCCAGCAGCTTAGAAGGAGGTAACACTGAAGCTTTCTTT
.	TRBV5-1	.	TRBJ2-1	CATALGGGTYNEQFF	TGCGCCACCGCCCTAGGGGGGGGAACGTACAATGAGCAGTTCTTC
.	TRBV19	.	TRBJ1-2	CASSTLGGVLGYTF	TGTGCCAGTAGTACTCTTGGTGGGGTACTTGGCTACACCTTC
.	TRBV29-1	.	TRBJ2-5	CSVAKTGLQETQYF	TGCAGCGTTGCCAAGACAGGACTTCAAGAGACCCAGTACTTC
.	TRBV10-1	.	TRBJ2-1	CASSATGVRKFF	TGCGCCAGCAGTGCCACCGGGGTCCGTAAGTTCTTC
.	TRBV9	.	TRBJ2-2	CASKAWGNTGELFF	TGTGCCAGCAAGGCATGGGGAAACACCGGGGAGCTGTTTTTT
.	TRBV11-2	.	TRBJ1-6	CASGSRGEFVTLHF	TGTGCCAGCGGAAGCAGGGGAGAATTTGTCACCCTCCACTTT
TRBD2	TRBV5-6	.	TRBJ2-5	CASSQSRGGRETQYF	TGTGCCAGCAGCCAGAGTCGGGGGGGCCGGGAGACCCAGTACTTC
.	TRBV6-5	.	TRBJ2-3	CASSPSASTDTQYF	TGTGCCAGCAGTCCCAGCGCGAGCACAGATACGCAGTATTTT
.	TRBV6-1	.	TRBJ2-7	CASSDPGTNPSYEQYF	TGTGCCAGCAGTGACCCTGGGACCAATCCGTCCTACGAGCAGTACTTC
TRBD2	TRBV7-9	.	TRBJ2-7	CASSFWVAGDEQYF	TGTGCCAGCAGCTTTTGGGTAGCGGGGGACGAGCAGTACTTC
.	TRBV9	.	TRBJ2-3	CASSLWGGTPDTQYF	TGTGCCAGCAGCCTCTGGGGAGGCACCCCAGATACGCAGTATTTT
TRBD1	TRBV14	once	TRBJ2-7	CASSPGQVPPYEQYF	TGTGCCAGCAGCCCTGGACAGGTCCCACCCTACGAGCAGTACTTC
.	TRBV5-1	.	TRBJ1-3	CASSLDLSGNTIYF	TGCGCCAGCAGCCTCGACTTATCTGGAAACACCATATATTTT
.	TRBV5-5	.	TRBJ1-2	CASSLELVPNYTF	TGTGCCAGCAGCTTGGAGCTGGTCCCGAACTACACCTTC
TRBD2	TRBV9	.	TRBJ2-3	CASSVGGWTSGPPTDTQYF	TGTGCCAGCAGCGTAGGGGGCTGGACTAGCGGTCCCCCCACAGATACGCAGTATTTT
.	TRBV6-5	.	TRBJ1-5	CASSYREGQPQHF	TGTGCCAGCAGTTACAGGGAAGGGCAGCCCCAGCATTTT
.	TRBV4-1	.	TRBJ1-1	CASSLLPRDTEAFF	TGCGCCAGCAGTCTTCTTCCGAGGGACACTGAAGCTTTCTTT
.	TRBV10-3	few	TRBJ1-6	CAISAEAPLHF	TGTGCCATCAGTGCCGAGGCACCCCTCCACTTT
TRBD2	TRBV6-5	.	TRBJ2-5	CASSYGLAGDQETQYF	TGTGCCAGCAGTTACGGGCTAGCGGGAGATCAAGAGACCCAGTACTTC
.	TRBV5-6	.	TRBJ2-5	CASSLEASGETQYF	TGTGCCAGCAGCTTGGAGGCGAGTGGGGAGACCCAGTACTTC
.	TRBV28	.	TRBJ1-2	CASSLSQRFGYGYTF	TGTGCCAGCAGTTTATCTCAGCGATTCGGCTATGGCTACACCTTC
TRBD1	TRBV6-1	.	TRBJ1-6	CASDERDRFNSPLHF	TGTGCCAGCGATGAAAGGGACAGGTTTAATTCACCCCTCCACTTT
.	TRBV7-9	.	TRBJ2-7	CASSPLSGLEQYF	TGTGCCAGCAGCCCCCTTTCGGGCCTCGAGCAGTACTTC
TRBD1	TRBV5-4	.	TRBJ2-5	CASKTGLEETQYF	TGTGCCAGCAAGACAGGGCTTGAGGAGACCCAGTACTTC
TRBD2	TRBV5-4	.	TRBJ2-3	CASSLAGVHADTQYF	TGTGCCAGCAGCCTAGCGGGAGTCCACGCAGATACGCAGTATTTT
.	TRBV10-3	.	TRBJ1-3	CAIRRGGVGGNTIYF	TGTGCCATCAGGAGGGGAGGGGTCGGTGGAAACACCATATATTTT
.	TRBV27	.	TRBJ2-1	CASSPDGISYNEQFF	TGTGCCAGCAGTCCGGACGGGATCTCCTACAATGAGCAGTTCTTC
TRBD2	TRBV4-1	.	TRBJ2-7	CASSQSVSGRDAYEQYF	TGCGCCAGCAGCCAGTCTGTTAGCGGGAGGGACGCCTACGAGCAGTACTTC
TRBD1	TRBV5-4	.	TRBJ2-7	CASSFGQGLVEQYF	TGTGCCAGCAGCTTTGGACAGGGGCTGGTCGAGCAGTACTTC
.	TRBV27	.	TRBJ2-5	CASSTGWSTRETQYF	TGTGCCAGCAGCACAGGGTGGTCCACAAGGGAGACCCAGTACTTC
.	TRBV7-9	.	TRBJ2-3	CASSPDKVTDTQYF	TGTGCCAGCAGCCCGGACAAGGTCACAGATACGCAGTATTTT
.	TRBV7-6	.	TRBJ2-2	CASSLGRTAGELFF	TGTGCCAGCAGCTTAGGGAGGACGGCCGGGGAGCTGTTTTTT
.	TRBV19	.	TRBJ1-2	CASSIQPDGGNYGYTF	TGTGCCAGTAGTATTCAACCCGATGGGGGGAACTATGGCTACACCTTC
.	TRBV7-3	.	TRBJ1-2	CASSLVSGDGYTF	TGTGCCAGCAGCTTAGTATCTGGGGACGGCTACACCTTC